What follows is one T cell receptor (beta chain) and its context. This record belongs to a study of cytomegalovirus exposure and HLA in healthy donors. Generated by immunoSEQ multiplex PCR, the TCRdb table keeps only in-frame clones and is missing some. Of over 150,000 clones listed, about 89% were seen once; the top ten hold roughly 3%. Trimming cost V 8 bases and J 5 bases; bases outside gene matches: 17. Looked up from germline, CDR1 is LNHDA and CDR2 is SQIVND (reference sequence). The CDR3 is made up of 17 amino acids. The TCR comes from a young woman in good health and CMV-seropositive. Sequencing was performed on PBMCs. The V and J genes are TRBV19 and TRBJ2-5, with 10 bases fitting TRBD2. The chain's CDR3 is CASRSLAGTRGSETQYF. Written as DNA, the CDR3 is TGTGCCAGTCGATCACTAGCGGGAACACGGGGCAGCGAGACCCAGTACTTC.